This T cell receptor beta chain derives from a study of T cells after yellow fever vaccination. The sample holds many counts of this clonotype. Germline V gives CDR1 DFQATT, CDR2 SNEGSKA (reference sequence). The CDR3 is 16 amino acids. V was clipped by 5 bases and J by 5 bases; unmatched bases: 7. Via MiXCR, TCRdb re-called the 5' RACE reads, giving one row per CDR3 protein. This table holds about 320,000 distinct CDR3 sequences, roughly 4.3% found once. The material sequenced was PBMCs, taken 15 days after the yellow fever booster vaccination. V and J are TRBV20-1 and TRBJ2-2; TRBD2 agrees at 14 bases. This receptor was taken from a man aged 18 to 35 who received the YFV17D yellow fever vaccine. CDR3 sequence (DNA): TGCAGTGCTGGGGGGACTAGCGGGGGAAAAACCGGGGAGCTGTTTTTT. Protein sequence: CSAGGTSGGKTGELFF.